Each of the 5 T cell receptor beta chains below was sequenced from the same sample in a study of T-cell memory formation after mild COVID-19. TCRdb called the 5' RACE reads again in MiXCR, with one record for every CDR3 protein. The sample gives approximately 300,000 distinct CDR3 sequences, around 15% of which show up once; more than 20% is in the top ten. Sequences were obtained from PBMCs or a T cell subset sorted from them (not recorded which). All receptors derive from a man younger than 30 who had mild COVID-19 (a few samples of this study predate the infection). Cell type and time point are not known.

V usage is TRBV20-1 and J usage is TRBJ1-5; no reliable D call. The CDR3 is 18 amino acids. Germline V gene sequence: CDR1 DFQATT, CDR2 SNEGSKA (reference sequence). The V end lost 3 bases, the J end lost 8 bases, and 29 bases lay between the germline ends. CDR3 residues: CSASVYPGRSQSDKPQHF. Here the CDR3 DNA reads TGCAGTGCTAGCGTTTACCCCGGCAGGAGTCAAAGTGATAAGCCCCAGCATTTT.

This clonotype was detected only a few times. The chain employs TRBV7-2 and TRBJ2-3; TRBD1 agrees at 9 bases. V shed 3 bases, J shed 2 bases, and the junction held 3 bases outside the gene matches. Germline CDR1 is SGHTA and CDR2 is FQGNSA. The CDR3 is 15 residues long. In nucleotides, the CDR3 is TGTGCCAGCAGCTTGGGACAGGGTTTCACAGATACGCAGTATTTT. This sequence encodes CASSLGQGFTDTQYF.

CDR3 in amino acids: CAKGGVYGYTF. CDR3 bases: TGTGCCAAAGGGGGGGTCTATGGCTACACCTTC. The chain is built from TRBV30 and TRBJ1-2; a weak D match, TRBD1 (6 bases). From germline, CDR1 is GTSNPN and CDR2 SVGIG (reference sequence). V was shortened by 8 bases and J by 4 bases, with 11 bases between the two germline ends. This CDR3 has 11 residues.

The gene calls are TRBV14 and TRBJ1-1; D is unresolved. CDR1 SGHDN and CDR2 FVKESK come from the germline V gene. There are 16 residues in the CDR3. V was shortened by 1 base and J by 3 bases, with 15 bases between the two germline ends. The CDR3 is CASSQGDKFWDTEAFF. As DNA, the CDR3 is TGTGCCAGCAGCCAAGGTGACAAGTTCTGGGACACTGAAGCTTTCTTT.

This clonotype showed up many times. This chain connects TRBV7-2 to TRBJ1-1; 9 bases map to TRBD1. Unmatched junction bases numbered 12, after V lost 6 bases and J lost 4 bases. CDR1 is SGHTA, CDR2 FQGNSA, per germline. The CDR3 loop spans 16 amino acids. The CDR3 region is CASRDSYRGRGTEAFF. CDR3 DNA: TGTGCCAGCAGAGATAGCTACAGGGGGCGCGGCACTGAAGCTTTCTTT.